Listed below are T cell receptor beta chains from one sample, sequenced in a study of T-cell memory formation after mild COVID-19. TCRdb redid the calling of the 5' RACE reads with MiXCR, one entry per CDR3 protein. The data hold approximately 490,000 distinct CDR3 sequences, with roughly 22% observed a single time. Source material: PBMCs or a T cell subset sorted from them (not recorded which). Receptor source: an adult woman who had mild COVID-19 (a few samples of this study predate the infection). Cell type and time point are not known. CDR3s include the opening cysteine and the closing phenylalanine or tryptophan. The order of the fields is V gene, D gene, J gene, clone size, CDR3 protein, CDR3 DNA. D genes are given only for firm matches. Clone size is not always given. Where it is, it says once, few, many or a class for expanded clones.

TRBV4-1	NA	TRBJ1-1	NA	CASSRPDRRSTEALF	TGCGCCAGCAGCCGCCCGGACCGAAGGAGCACTGAAGCTCTCTTT
TRBV27	NA	TRBJ2-2	NA	CASSFNFLQQLTGELFF	TGTGCCAGCAGTTTCAACTTCCTACAGCAACTAACCGGGGAGCTGTTTTTT
TRBV9	NA	TRBJ1-1	few	CASSAGEWGNTEAFF	TGTGCCAGCAGCGCTGGGGAGTGGGGGAACACTGAAGCTTTCTTT
TRBV7-6	TRBD2	TRBJ2-1	few	CASSSLTQRREGRIVSYNEQFF	TGTGCCAGCAGCTCATTAACTCAACGGCGGGAGGGCCGCATTGTGAGCTACAATGAGCAGTTCTTC
TRBV4-2	NA	TRBJ1-3	NA	CASSQDWVRASGNTIYF	TGTGCCAGCAGCCAAGATTGGGTCCGGGCTAGTGGAAACACCATATATTTT
TRBV9	NA	TRBJ2-1	NA	CASSNRARNNEQFF	TGTGCCAGCAGCAACCGAGCGAGGAACAATGAGCAGTTCTTC
TRBV7-7	NA	TRBJ2-1	few	CASSLNPGDNEQFF	TGTGCTAGCAGCTTAAACCCAGGGGACAATGAGCAGTTCTTC
TRBV24-1	NA	TRBJ1-1	NA	CATRPQGNTEAFF	TGTGCCACCAGGCCCCAGGGGAACACTGAAGCTTTCTTT
TRBV19	NA	TRBJ2-2	NA	CASSIDGVGELFF	TGTGCCAGTAGTATAGATGGGGTAGGGGAGCTGTTTTTT
TRBV6-1	NA	TRBJ1-1	few	CASSEVKGRGAFF	TGTGCCAGCAGTGAAGTCAAGGGGCGGGGAGCTTTCTTT
TRBV5-1	TRBD1	TRBJ1-2	NA	CASSHGDRENYGYTF	TGCGCCAGCAGCCATGGCGACAGGGAAAACTATGGCTACACCTTC
TRBV6-6	NA	TRBJ2-5	few	CASSRLHQETQYF	TGTGCCAGCAGCCGACTACACCAAGAGACCCAGTACTTC
TRBV5-6	TRBD1	TRBJ2-5	NA	CASSSGQGAGETQYF	TGTGCCAGCAGCTCGGGACAGGGGGCAGGGGAGACCCAGTACTTC
TRBV12-3/TRBV12-4	TRBD2	TRBJ2-3	NA	CASSFGAGTQYF	TGTGCCAGCAGTTTTGGAGCGGGGACGCAGTATTTT
TRBV3-1	NA	TRBJ1-1	NA	CASSPRAGGGTEAFF	TGTGCCAGCAGCCCTCGAGCTGGGGGGGGGACTGAAGCTTTCTTT
TRBV7-9	NA	TRBJ1-2	NA	CASSPRDGYGYTF	TGTGCCAGCAGCCCCCGGGACGGCTATGGCTACACCTTC
TRBV12-3/TRBV12-4	NA	TRBJ1-1	many	CASSGNTEAFF	TGTGCCAGCAGTGGGAACACTGAAGCTTTCTTT
TRBV5-6	NA	TRBJ2-1	NA	CASSPFRDAYNEQFF	TGTGCCAGCAGCCCCTTCAGGGACGCCTACAATGAGCAGTTCTTC
TRBV6-5	NA	TRBJ2-7	few	CASSYPGSGSYEQYF	TGTGCCAGCAGTTACCCGGGTTCAGGCTCCTACGAGCAGTACTTC
TRBV28	TRBD1	TRBJ2-3	NA	CASNRQGAFTDTQYF	TGTGCCAGCAACAGACAGGGGGCATTCACAGATACGCAGTATTTT
TRBV5-1	TRBD2	TRBJ2-1	few	CASSLDGLAGNEQFF	TGCGCCAGCAGCTTGGATGGACTAGCAGGCAATGAGCAGTTCTTC
TRBV7-2	TRBD2	TRBJ2-7	few	CASSWTSGKYEQYF	TGTGCCAGCAGCTGGACTAGCGGGAAGTACGAGCAGTACTTC
TRBV7-2	NA	TRBJ1-3	NA	CASSPRVNTIYF	TGTGCCAGCAGCCCCAGGGTAAACACCATATATTTT
TRBV5-1	TRBD1	TRBJ2-1	NA	CASSGGQGAHNEQFF	TGCGCCAGCAGCGGGGGACAGGGTGCCCACAATGAGCAGTTCTTC
TRBV15	NA	TRBJ1-1	NA	CATSRGGLNTEAFF	TGTGCCACCAGCAGAGGGGGGTTGAACACTGAAGCTTTCTTT
TRBV20-1	TRBD2	TRBJ2-5	NA	CSATGGADETQYF	TGCAGTGCTACCGGGGGGGCTGACGAGACCCAGTACTTC
TRBV29-1	NA	TRBJ2-2	few	CSVFLGTMNTGELFF	TGCAGCGTTTTTCTTGGGACAATGAACACCGGGGAGCTGTTTTTT
TRBV6-4	TRBD2	TRBJ2-7	NA	CASTVLAGVYEQYF	TGTGCCAGCACTGTACTAGCGGGAGTCTACGAGCAGTACTTC
TRBV9	NA	TRBJ2-1	few	CASSAQAGYNEQFF	TGTGCCAGCAGCGCCCAAGCCGGGTACAATGAGCAGTTCTTC
TRBV3-1	NA	TRBJ1-1	few	CASSQGLQLLGNTEAFF	TGTGCCAGCAGCCAAGGATTACAGCTCTTAGGGAACACTGAAGCTTTCTTT
TRBV5-1	NA	TRBJ1-5	few	CASSAGENQPQHF	TGCGCCAGCAGCGCCGGGGAGAATCAGCCCCAGCATTTT
TRBV7-8	TRBD2	TRBJ2-3	NA	CASSPHRGVGPDTQYF	TGTGCCAGCAGCCCCCACCGGGGGGTGGGCCCAGATACGCAGTATTTT
TRBV3-1	NA	TRBJ2-7	few	CASSQAIGSSYEQYF	TGTGCCAGCAGCCAAGCGATCGGGAGCTCCTACGAGCAGTACTTC
TRBV6-5	NA	TRBJ2-3	NA	CASRPRGPNTDTQYF	TGTGCCAGCAGACCGCGCGGACCCAACACAGATACGCAGTATTTT
TRBV7-8	TRBD2	TRBJ2-1	few	CASSLTSGGAFNEQFF	TGTGCCAGCAGCTTGACTAGCGGGGGGGCGTTTAATGAGCAGTTCTTC
TRBV6-2/TRBV6-3	NA	TRBJ2-1	few	CASKDGTVYNEQFF	TGTGCCAGCAAGGACGGGACCGTCTACAATGAGCAGTTCTTC
TRBV11-2	TRBD2	TRBJ2-3	few	CASSLYASGSSADTQYF	TGTGCCAGCAGCTTATACGCTAGCGGGAGTAGTGCAGATACGCAGTATTTT
TRBV20-1	NA	TRBJ1-2	NA	CSAQNRDGYTF	TGCAGTGCCCAAAACAGGGATGGCTACACCTTC
TRBV18	TRBD2	TRBJ2-1	NA	CASSPQGGDSYNEQFF	TGTGCCAGCTCACCACAGGGAGGGGACTCCTACAATGAGCAGTTCTTC
TRBV25-1	NA	TRBJ1-1	few	CASSEWGTDLMNTEAFF	TGTGCCAGCAGTGAATGGGGGACGGACCTCATGAACACTGAAGCTTTCTTT
TRBV29-1	NA	TRBJ1-2	NA	CSVGLRREVGYTF	TGCAGCGTTGGTCTTCGCCGCGAAGTCGGCTACACCTTC
TRBV5-1	NA	TRBJ1-1	few	CASSLGQGLVNTEAFF	TGCGCCAGCAGCTTGGGGCAGGGCCTCGTGAACACTGAAGCTTTCTTT
TRBV20-1	NA	TRBJ2-3	few	CSARVGGGRDTQYF	TGCAGTGCTAGAGTGGGAGGGGGGAGAGATACGCAGTATTTT
TRBV5-1	NA	TRBJ2-1	few	CASSLLRGALHNEQFF	TGCGCCAGCAGCTTACTCAGAGGGGCTTTACACAATGAGCAGTTCTTC
TRBV24-1	NA	TRBJ2-1	NA	CATSDLGQSGMEQFF	TGTGCCACCAGTGATTTAGGCCAGTCGGGGATGGAGCAGTTCTTC
TRBV4-1	TRBD1	TRBJ1-2	NA	CASSQKQGAGYGYTF	TGCGCCAGCAGCCAAAAGCAGGGGGCGGGCTATGGCTACACCTTC
TRBV27	TRBD1	TRBJ2-2	NA	CASSSYRGRGAGELFF	TGTGCCAGCAGTTCCTACAGGGGGCGCGGGGCCGGGGAGCTGTTTTTT
TRBV6-6	TRBD1	TRBJ1-5	NA	CASSYRTGYQPQHF	TGTGCCAGCAGTTACAGGACAGGTTATCAGCCCCAGCATTTT
TRBV6-4	NA	TRBJ2-1	NA	CASSDEGPENEQFF	TGTGCCAGCAGTGACGAGGGGCCGGAGAATGAGCAGTTCTTC
TRBV5-1	TRBD2	TRBJ2-1	NA	CASSPGAGEGYNEQFF	TGCGCCAGCAGCCCAGGCGCGGGAGAAGGATACAATGAGCAGTTCTTC
TRBV29-1	TRBD2	TRBJ2-3	NA	CSVLPRTSGGLEGTDTQYF	TGCAGCGTCCTGCCCCGTACTAGCGGGGGACTAGAGGGCACAGATACGCAGTATTTT
TRBV9	TRBD2	TRBJ2-7	NA	CASSGQGLAGVHEKYF	TGTGCCAGCAGCGGACAAGGACTAGCGGGAGTCCACGAGAAGTACTTC
TRBV7-6	TRBD2	TRBJ2-7	NA	CASSPIPASGGPYEQYF	TGTGCCAGCAGCCCGATCCCGGCTAGCGGGGGTCCCTACGAGCAGTACTTC
TRBV7-2	NA	TRBJ2-7	NA	CASSSGEVGEQYF	TGTGCCAGCAGCTCCGGAGAAGTGGGCGAGCAGTACTTC
TRBV12-3/TRBV12-4	NA	TRBJ1-1	few	CASSPQGLVGMEAFF	TGTGCCAGCAGTCCACAGGGACTGGTGGGTATGGAAGCTTTCTTT
TRBV5-1	TRBD2	TRBJ2-3	few	CASGGSGSRTDTQYF	TGCGCCAGCGGAGGGAGCGGGAGCCGCACAGATACGCAGTATTTT
TRBV5-1	NA	TRBJ1-1	NA	CASRYTGDTEAFF	TGCGCCAGCAGATACACAGGTGACACTGAAGCTTTCTTT
TRBV3-1	NA	TRBJ1-2	NA	CASSHEVGKGYTF	TGTGCCAGCAGCCATGAGGTAGGCAAAGGCTACACCTTC
TRBV7-8	NA	TRBJ2-3	few	CASSRYSTDTQYF	TGTGCCAGCAGCCGCTACAGCACAGATACGCAGTATTTT